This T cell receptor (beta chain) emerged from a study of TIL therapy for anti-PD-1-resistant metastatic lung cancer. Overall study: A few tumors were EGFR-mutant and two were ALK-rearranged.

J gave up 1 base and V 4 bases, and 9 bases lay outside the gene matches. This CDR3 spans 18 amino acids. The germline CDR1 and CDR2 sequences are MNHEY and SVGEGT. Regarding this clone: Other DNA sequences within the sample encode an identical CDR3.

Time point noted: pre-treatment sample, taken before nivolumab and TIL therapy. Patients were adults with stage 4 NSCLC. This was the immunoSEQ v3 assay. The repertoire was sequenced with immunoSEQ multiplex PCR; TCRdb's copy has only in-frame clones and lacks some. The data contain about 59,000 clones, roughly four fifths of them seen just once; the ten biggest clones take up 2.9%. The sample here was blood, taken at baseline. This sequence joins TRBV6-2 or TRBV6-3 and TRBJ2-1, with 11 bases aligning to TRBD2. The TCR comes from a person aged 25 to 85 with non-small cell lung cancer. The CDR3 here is CASSSPTSGRGSYNEQFF. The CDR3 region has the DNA TGTGCCAGCAGTTCCCCCACTAGCGGGAGAGGGTCCTACAATGAGCAGTTCTTC.